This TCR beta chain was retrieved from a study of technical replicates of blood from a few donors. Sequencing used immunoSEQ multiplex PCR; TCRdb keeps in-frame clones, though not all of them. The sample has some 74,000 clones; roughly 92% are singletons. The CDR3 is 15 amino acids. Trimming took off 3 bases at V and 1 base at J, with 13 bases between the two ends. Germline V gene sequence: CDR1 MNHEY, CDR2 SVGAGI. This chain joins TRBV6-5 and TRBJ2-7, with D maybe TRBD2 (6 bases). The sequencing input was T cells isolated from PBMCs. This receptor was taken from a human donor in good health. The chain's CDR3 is CASSYFPSASYEQYF. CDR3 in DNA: TGTGCCAGCAGTTATTTTCCTAGCGCTTCCTACGAGCAGTACTTC.